Shown below are 23 T cell receptor beta chains from a single sample sequenced in a study of T cell responses to AZD1222 COVID-19 vaccine. Data came from immunoSEQ multiplex PCR; TCRdb stores just in-frame clones and leaves some out. Of tens of thousands of clones in the sample, more than 75% are singletons; the top ten hold 4.8%. This material consisted of peripheral blood, taken 28 days after the second dose of the MenACWY control vaccine. These receptors originate from an adult who received the MenACWY meningococcal vaccine as a control.

The rearrangement uses TRBV5-8 and TRBJ2-2; D is possibly TRBD2 (5 bases). This CDR3 has 12 amino acids. The V and J ends lost 4 bases and 9 bases respectively, with 10 bases between them. Germline lookup yields CDR1 SGHTS and CDR2 YDEGEE. The CDR3 sequence: CASSLGVWELFF. Written as DNA, the CDR3 is TGTGCCAGCAGCCTGGGAGTGTGGGAGCTGTTTTTT.

This chain links TRBV19 with TRBJ2-5, with 9 bases identical to TRBD2. CDR1 is LNHDA and CDR2 is SQIVND in the germline V gene (reference sequence). The CDR3 consists of 15 residues. V was clipped by 5 bases and J by 0 bases; unmatched bases: 4. The CDR3 sequence is CASSGLAGNQETQYF. Written as DNA, the CDR3 is TGTGCCAGTAGTGGGCTAGCGGGGAACCAAGAGACCCAGTACTTC.

This clone was observed once. The chain links TRBV2 to TRBJ2-7; weak D call: TRBD1 (6 bases). V dropped 2 bases and J dropped 0 bases, with 8 bases sitting between them. From germline, CDR1 is SNHLY and CDR2 FYNNEI. The CDR3 is made up of 14 amino acids. In nucleotides, the CDR3 is TGTGCCAGCAGTGAAAACAGGGACTCCTACGAGCAGTACTTC. Translated, it gives CASSENRDSYEQYF.

The rearrangement joins TRBV27 to TRBJ1-2, with D possibly TRBD1 on 6 matching bases. Trimming removed 3 bases at V and 2 bases at J, with 13 bases between. This CDR3 contains 15 residues. CDR1 and CDR2 from the germline V gene are MNHEY and SMNVEV (reference sequence). The CDR3 sequence is CASSLGGARNYGYTF. In DNA, the CDR3 is TGTGCCAGCAGTTTGGGGGGGGCAAGGAACTATGGCTACACCTTC.

The V call is TRBV29-1, the J call TRBJ2-3, with a weak D call TRBD1 (6 bases). Germline loops: CDR1 SQVTM, CDR2 ANQGSEA. The CDR3 runs to 12 residues. Trimming took 3 bases from V and 5 from J, leaving 9 bases between them. Written as DNA, the CDR3 is TGCAGCGTTGACAGGGGTGAAGATACGCAGTATTTT. It is translated as CSVDRGEDTQYF.

The chain uses TRBV28 and TRBJ2-7; TRBD2 is a possible D gene (6 bases). The V gene lost 8 bases and the J gene lost 3 bases, with 20 bases spanning the gap. This CDR3 has 15 amino acids. Germline loops: CDR1 MDHEN, CDR2 SYDVKM. The CDR3: CASVPLAGTSYEQYF. The CDR3 DNA follows: TGTGCCAGCGTCCCTCTTGCGGGGACGAGCTACGAGCAGTACTTC.

This chain connects TRBV5-5 to TRBJ1-3; D is ambiguous. Germline CDR1 SGHKS, CDR2 YYEKEE (reference sequence). The CDR3 has 18 amino acids. Trimming removed 5 bases from V and 0 bases from J, with 21 bases in between. The CDR3 nucleotides read TGTGCCAGCAGTCATCCCCGCCAGGCCATGGCCTCTGGAAACACCATATATTTT. Translating it yields CASSHPRQAMASGNTIYF. The complete variable domain, with remaining parts taken from reference TRBV5-5 and TRBJ1-3, reads DAGVTQSPTHLIKTRGQQVTLRCSPISGHKSVSWYQQVLGQGPQFIFQYYEKEERGRGNFPDRFSARQFPNYSSELNVNALLLGDSALYLCASSHPRQAMASGNTIYFGEGSWLTVV.

The chain employs TRBV7-8 and TRBJ2-1, with TRBD2 matching 8 bases. This CDR3 is built from 17 residues. Germline trimming cut 1 base from V and 4 bases from J; bases unmatched to any gene: 9. CDR1 and CDR2 from the germline V gene are SGHVS and FQNEAQ. The CDR3 coding sequence is TGTGCCAGCAGCTTAGTTTTAACGGGGGGGATATACAATGAGCAGTTCTTC. The encoded protein is CASSLVLTGGIYNEQFF.

The V gene is TRBV24-1, the J gene TRBJ1-4; D is unclear. Germline V lookup: CDR1 KGHDR, CDR2 SFDVKD. The V and J ends lost 3 bases and 10 bases respectively, with 8 bases between them. This CDR3 comprises 12 residues. The CDR3 protein is CATSDPGGKLFF. The CDR3 DNA sequence: TGTGCCACCAGTGATCCGGGAGGAAAACTGTTTTTT.

The chain links TRBV6-6 to TRBJ1-5; D is unclear. The germline CDR1 and CDR2 sequences are MNHNY and SVGAGI (reference sequence). Trimming pared 0 bases from V and 11 bases from J, leaving 14 bases between. This CDR3 has 14 residues. CDR3 amino acids: CASSYSGTPPAQHF. DNA for the CDR3: TGTGCCAGCAGTTACTCGGGTACCCCCCCAGCCCAGCATTTT.

CDR3 region: CASSKQGKAFF. CDR3 sequence (DNA): TGTGCCAGCAGTAAGCAAGGAAAGGCTTTCTTT. The V call is TRBV12-3 or TRBV12-4, the J call TRBJ1-1, with D hard to call. CDR3 size: 11 residues. V was clipped by 5 bases and J by 11 bases, with 12 bases between them.

CDR3 nucleotide sequence: TGTGCCATCAGTGAGGGTGCGGCCGCCACTGAAGCTTTCTTT. Residues: CAISEGAAATEAFF. The rearrangement links TRBV10-3 to TRBJ1-1, with D hard to call. Looked up from germline, CDR1 is ENHRY and CDR2 is SYGVKD. This CDR3 spans 14 amino acids. The germline V and J ends were trimmed by 2 bases and 4 bases, with 11 bases remaining between them.

In nucleotides, the CDR3 is TGTGCCAGCAGCCCTCCGGGGAGGGGAGGCAATCAGCCCCAGCATTTT. Protein product: CASSPPGRGGNQPQHF. The V gene is TRBV28, the J gene TRBJ1-5; a weak D match, TRBD1 (5 bases). The CDR3 is made up of 16 amino acids. Germline CDR1 and CDR2: MDHEN and SYDVKM. V lost 6 bases and J 2 bases, leaving 17 bases between the germline ends.

This chain connects TRBV5-4 to TRBJ1-3; D is unclear. The CDR3 contains 15 residues. Germline values: CDR1 SGHNT, CDR2 YYREEE (reference sequence). The germline V and J ends were trimmed by 0 bases and 4 bases, with 11 bases remaining between them. The CDR3 DNA reads as TGTGCCAGCAGCTTGGCTGGAATGGCAGGAAACACCATATATTTT. It codes for CASSLAGMAGNTIYF. Looking up the rest from reference TRBV5-4 and TRBJ1-3 gives the full variable domain: ETGVTQSPTHLIKTRGQQVTLRCSSQSGHNTVSWYQQALGQGPQFIFQYYREEENGRGNFPPRFSGLQFPNYSSELNVNALELDDSALYLCASSLAGMAGNTIYFGEGSWLTVV.

The rearrangement uses TRBV2 and TRBJ2-1, with D tentatively TRBD1 (6 bases). Germline V gene lookup returns CDR1 SNHLY and CDR2 FYNNEI. V was cut by 1 base and J by 0 bases, with 7 bases left in between. The CDR3 sequence is 15 residues long. This CDR3 is CASSEVGASYNEQFF. CDR3 sequence (DNA): TGTGCCAGCAGTGAAGTGGGGGCCTCCTACAATGAGCAGTTCTTC.

V and J are TRBV13 and TRBJ1-2; the D is unclear. V was pared by 3 bases and J by 5 bases, with 7 bases between. Per germline, CDR1 PRHDT and CDR2 FYEKMQ (reference sequence). The CDR3 consists of 12 residues. The CDR3 reads CASSLERYGYTF. DNA of the CDR3: TGTGCCAGCAGCTTGGAGCGATATGGCTACACCTTC.

The rearrangement joins TRBV12-3 or TRBV12-4 to TRBJ2-3; D may be TRBD1 (6 bases). Trimming removed 7 bases at V and 4 bases at J, with 9 bases between. The CDR3 extends over 12 amino acids. For the CDR3, the DNA is TGTGCCAGCACCCAGGGGCCAGATACGCAGTATTTT. Its translation: CASTQGPDTQYF.

The J gene is TRBJ2-3, the V gene TRBV7-9; 12 positions match TRBD2. Germline assignment: CDR1 SEHNR and CDR2 FQNEAQ (reference sequence). The CDR3 length is 16 residues. With 5 bases clipped from V and 2 bases from J, the junction kept 5 bases outside the gene matches. The CDR3 region has the DNA TGTGCCAGCAGCCCCCGACTAGCGGGAGCCACAGATACGCAGTATTTT. It encodes CASSPRLAGATDTQYF.

The rearrangement uses TRBV6-5 and TRBJ1-2, with D tentatively TRBD1 (5 bases). The V end was cut by 7 bases, the J end by 2 bases, with 17 bases between. The germline V gene encodes CDR1 MNHEY and CDR2 SVGAGI. The CDR3 runs 15 residues. As DNA, the CDR3 is TGTGCCAGCACCGTAGGGGAGGGCGCGAACTATGGCTACACCTTC. Amino acid sequence: CASTVGEGANYGYTF.

The J gene is TRBJ2-1, the V gene TRBV6-2 or TRBV6-3; 10 bases are shared with TRBD1. V lost 2 bases to trimming and J lost 9 bases; unmatched junction nucleotides: 4. The CDR3 is 14 residues long. Germline lookup yields CDR1 MNHEY and CDR2 SVGEGT. The CDR3, as DNA: TGTGCCAGCAGTTACCCGACAGGGGGCGGTGAGCAGTTCTTC. This encodes CASSYPTGGGEQFF.

V and J are TRBV2 and TRBJ2-7; 11 bases map to TRBD1. Trimming removed 7 bases from V and 7 bases from J; junction bases left unmatched: 21. The germline V gene has CDR1 SNHLY and CDR2 FYNNEI. CDR3 length equals 18 residues. The CDR3 DNA reads as TGTGCCAGCAATTCGGGACAGGGGGGCGGAGCGGGAGTTGGGGAGCAGTACTTC. Translating gives CASNSGQGGGAGVGEQYF.

The chain combines TRBV19 with TRBJ1-1; D gene ambiguous. Trimming stripped 5 bases from V and 0 bases from J, with 7 bases between. CDR1 is LNHDA, CDR2 SQIVND, per germline (reference sequence). This CDR3 has 13 amino acids. In nucleotides, the CDR3 is TGTGCCAGTAGTTCGGGGTTGAACACTGAAGCTTTCTTT. Protein: CASSSGLNTEAFF.

The rearrangement links TRBV6-6 to TRBJ1-5; D is possibly TRBD1 (5 bases). Trimming took 7 bases from V and 1 from J, leaving 11 bases between them. This CDR3 region has 14 residues. Per germline, CDR1 MNHNY and CDR2 SVGAGI (reference sequence). The CDR3 nucleotides read TGTGCCAGCATCGCGGGGCCCAGCAATCAGCCCCAGCATTTT. Translated: CASIAGPSNQPQHF.